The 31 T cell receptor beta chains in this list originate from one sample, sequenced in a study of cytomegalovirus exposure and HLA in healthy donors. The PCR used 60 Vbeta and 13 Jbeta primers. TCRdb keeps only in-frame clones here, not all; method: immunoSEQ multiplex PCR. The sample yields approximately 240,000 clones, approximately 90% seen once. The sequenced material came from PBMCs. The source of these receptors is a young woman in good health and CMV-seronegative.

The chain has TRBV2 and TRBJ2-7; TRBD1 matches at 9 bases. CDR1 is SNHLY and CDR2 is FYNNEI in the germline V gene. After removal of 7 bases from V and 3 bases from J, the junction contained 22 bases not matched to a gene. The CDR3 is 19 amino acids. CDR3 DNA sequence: TGTGCCAGCATTCGCGGCGACAGGGGGTTTAATCCCCCATACTACGAGCAGTACTTC. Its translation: CASIRGDRGFNPPYYEQYF.

The chain's CDR3 is CASRQAGVGFQETQYF. The CDR3 nucleotides are TGTGCCAGCAGGCAAGCGGGAGTGGGTTTCCAAGAGACCCAGTACTTC. The chain couples TRBV27 to TRBJ2-5; 8 bases line up with TRBD2. Germline V gives CDR1 MNHEY, CDR2 SMNVEV (reference sequence). V lost 6 bases, J lost 1 base, and 10 bases stayed unmatched. CDR3 length: 16 amino acids.

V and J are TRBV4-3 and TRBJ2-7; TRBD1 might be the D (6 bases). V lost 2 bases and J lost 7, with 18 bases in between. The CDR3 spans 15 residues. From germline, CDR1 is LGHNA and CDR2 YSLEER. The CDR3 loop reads CASSQITSGAREQYF. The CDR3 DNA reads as TGCGCCAGCAGCCAAATTACCTCAGGGGCTAGGGAGCAGTACTTC.

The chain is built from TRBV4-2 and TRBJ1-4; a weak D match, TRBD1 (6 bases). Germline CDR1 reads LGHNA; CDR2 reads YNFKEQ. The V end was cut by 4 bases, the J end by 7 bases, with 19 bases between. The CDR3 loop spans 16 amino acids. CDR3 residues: CASSRENRELGEKLFF. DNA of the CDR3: TGTGCCAGCAGCCGAGAGAACAGGGAGTTAGGTGAAAAACTGTTTTTT.

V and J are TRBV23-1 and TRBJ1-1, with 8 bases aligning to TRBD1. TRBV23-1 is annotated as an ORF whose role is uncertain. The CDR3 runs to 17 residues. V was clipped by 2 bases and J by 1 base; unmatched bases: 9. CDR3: CASSQAGGVTRNTEAFF. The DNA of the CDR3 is TGCGCCAGCAGTCAAGCAGGGGGCGTTACTCGGAACACTGAAGCTTTCTTT.

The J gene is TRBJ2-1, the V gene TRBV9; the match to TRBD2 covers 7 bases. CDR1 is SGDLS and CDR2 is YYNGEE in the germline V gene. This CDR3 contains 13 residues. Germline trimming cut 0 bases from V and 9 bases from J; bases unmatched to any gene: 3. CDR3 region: CASSVVASGEQFF. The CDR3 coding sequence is TGTGCCAGCAGCGTAGTGGCTAGCGGTGAGCAGTTCTTC.

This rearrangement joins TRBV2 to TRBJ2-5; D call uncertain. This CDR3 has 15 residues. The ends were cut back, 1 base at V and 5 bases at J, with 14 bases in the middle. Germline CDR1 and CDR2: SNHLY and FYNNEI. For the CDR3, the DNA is TGTGCCAGCAGTGAAGAGGCGGTTAAAAGGGAGACCCAGTACTTC. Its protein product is CASSEEAVKRETQYF.

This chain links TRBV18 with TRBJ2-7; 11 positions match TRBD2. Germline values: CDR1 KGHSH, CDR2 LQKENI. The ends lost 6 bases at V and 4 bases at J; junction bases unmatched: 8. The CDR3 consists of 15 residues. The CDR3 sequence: CASSPGTSGIYEQYF. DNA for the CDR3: TGTGCCAGCTCTCCCGGGACTAGCGGAATATACGAGCAGTACTTC.

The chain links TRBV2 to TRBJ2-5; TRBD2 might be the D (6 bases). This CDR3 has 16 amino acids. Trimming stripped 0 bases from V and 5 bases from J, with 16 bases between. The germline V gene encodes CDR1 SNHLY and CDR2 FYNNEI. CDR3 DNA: TGTGCCAGCAGTGAAGCATGGCGGGGATCTAGGGAGACCCAGTACTTC. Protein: CASSEAWRGSRETQYF.

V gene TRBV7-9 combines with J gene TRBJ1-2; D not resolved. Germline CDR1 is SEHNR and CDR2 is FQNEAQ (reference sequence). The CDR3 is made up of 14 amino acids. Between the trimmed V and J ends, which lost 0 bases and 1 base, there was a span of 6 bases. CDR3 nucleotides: TGTGCCAGCAGCTTAGCGGGCAGTAACTATGGCTACACCTTC. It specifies CASSLAGSNYGYTF.

CDR3 in DNA: TGTGCCAGCAGCTTAGATCGAGATCAGCCCCAGCATTTT. It specifies CASSLDRDQPQHF. This sequence joins TRBV11-3 and TRBJ1-5; D gene uncertain. The CDR3 sequence is 13 residues long. Germline V CDR1 and CDR2: SGHNT, YENEEA. Trimming removed 0 bases at V and 5 bases at J, with 5 bases between.

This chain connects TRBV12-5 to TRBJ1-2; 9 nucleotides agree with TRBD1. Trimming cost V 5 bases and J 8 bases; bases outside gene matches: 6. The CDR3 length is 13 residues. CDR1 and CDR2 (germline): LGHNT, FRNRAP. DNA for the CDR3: TGTGCTAGTGGTCCGGGGACAGGGAGAGGCTACACCTTC. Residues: CASGPGTGRGYTF.

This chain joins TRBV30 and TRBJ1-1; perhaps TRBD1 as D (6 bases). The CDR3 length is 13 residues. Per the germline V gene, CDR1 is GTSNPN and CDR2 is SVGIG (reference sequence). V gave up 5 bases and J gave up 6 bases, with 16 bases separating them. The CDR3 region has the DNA TGTGCCTGGGATCGGCGTACAGGGTCTGAAGCTTTCTTT. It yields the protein CAWDRRTGSEAFF.

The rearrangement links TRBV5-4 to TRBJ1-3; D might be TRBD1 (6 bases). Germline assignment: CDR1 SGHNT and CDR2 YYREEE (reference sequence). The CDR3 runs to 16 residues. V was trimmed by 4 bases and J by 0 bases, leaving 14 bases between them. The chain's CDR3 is CASSKGEGGSGNTIYF. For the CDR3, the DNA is TGTGCCAGCAGCAAGGGGGAGGGAGGCTCTGGAAACACCATATATTTT.

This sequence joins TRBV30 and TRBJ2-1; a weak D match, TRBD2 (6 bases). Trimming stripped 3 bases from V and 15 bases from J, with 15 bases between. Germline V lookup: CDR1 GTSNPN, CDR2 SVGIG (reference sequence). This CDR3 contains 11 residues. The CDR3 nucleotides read TGTGCCTGGAGAAAGGAGGGGTGGCTGTTCTTC. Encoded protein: CAWRKEGWLFF.

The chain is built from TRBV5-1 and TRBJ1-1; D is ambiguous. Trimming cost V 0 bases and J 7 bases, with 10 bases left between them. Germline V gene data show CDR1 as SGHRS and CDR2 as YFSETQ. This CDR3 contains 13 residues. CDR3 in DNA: TGCGCCAGCAGCTTGGGGGCTGAGCTTGAAGCTTTCTTT. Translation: CASSLGAELEAFF. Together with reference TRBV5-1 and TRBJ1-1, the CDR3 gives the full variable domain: KAGVTQTPRYLIKTRGQQVTLSCSPISGHRSVSWYQQTPGQGLQFLFEYFSETQRNKGNFPGRFSGRQFSNSRSEMNVSTLELGDSALYLCASSLGAELEAFFGQGTRLTVV.

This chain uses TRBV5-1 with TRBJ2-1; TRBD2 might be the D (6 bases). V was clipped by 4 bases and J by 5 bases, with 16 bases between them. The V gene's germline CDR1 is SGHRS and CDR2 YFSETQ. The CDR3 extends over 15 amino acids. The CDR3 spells CASSPVVAVNNEQFF. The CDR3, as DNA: TGCGCCAGCAGCCCCGTCGTAGCGGTAAACAATGAGCAGTTCTTC.

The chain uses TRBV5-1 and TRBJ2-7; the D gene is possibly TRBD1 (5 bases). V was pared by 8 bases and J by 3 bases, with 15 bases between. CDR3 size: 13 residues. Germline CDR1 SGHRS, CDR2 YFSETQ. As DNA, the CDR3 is TGCGCCAGTGCTTTAGGGGTCAACTACGAGCAGTACTTC. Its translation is CASALGVNYEQYF.

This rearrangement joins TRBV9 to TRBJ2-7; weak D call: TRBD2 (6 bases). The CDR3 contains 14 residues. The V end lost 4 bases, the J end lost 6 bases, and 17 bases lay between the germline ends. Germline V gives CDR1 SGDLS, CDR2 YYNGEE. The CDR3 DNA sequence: TGTGCCAGCAGCCTCAGGGACTCGCCCCTCGAGCAGTACTTC. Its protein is CASSLRDSPLEQYF.

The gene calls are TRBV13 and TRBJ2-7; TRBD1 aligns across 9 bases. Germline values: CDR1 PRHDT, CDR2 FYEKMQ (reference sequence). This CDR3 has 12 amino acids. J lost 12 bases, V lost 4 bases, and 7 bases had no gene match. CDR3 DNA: TGTGCCAGCAGCTACGACAGGGGGTATCCGTACTTC. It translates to CASSYDRGYPYF.

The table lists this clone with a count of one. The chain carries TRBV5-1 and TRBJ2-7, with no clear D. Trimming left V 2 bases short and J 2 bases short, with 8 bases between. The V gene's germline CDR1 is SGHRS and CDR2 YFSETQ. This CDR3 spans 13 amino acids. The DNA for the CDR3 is TGCGCCAGCAGCTTTACAGCCACCTACGAGCAGTACTTC. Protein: CASSFTATYEQYF.

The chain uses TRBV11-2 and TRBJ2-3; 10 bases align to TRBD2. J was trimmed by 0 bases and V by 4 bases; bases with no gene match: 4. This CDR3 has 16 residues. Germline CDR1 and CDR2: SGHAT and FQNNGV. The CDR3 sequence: CASSSGLAVSTDTQYF. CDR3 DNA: TGTGCCAGCAGCTCAGGACTAGCGGTTAGCACAGATACGCAGTATTTT.

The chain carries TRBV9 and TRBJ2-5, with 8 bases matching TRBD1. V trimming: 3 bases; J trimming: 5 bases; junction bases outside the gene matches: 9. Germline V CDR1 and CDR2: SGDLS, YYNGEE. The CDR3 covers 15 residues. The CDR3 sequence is CASSEGTGRGETQYF. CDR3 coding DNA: TGTGCCAGCAGCGAGGGGACAGGCCGCGGGGAGACCCAGTACTTC.

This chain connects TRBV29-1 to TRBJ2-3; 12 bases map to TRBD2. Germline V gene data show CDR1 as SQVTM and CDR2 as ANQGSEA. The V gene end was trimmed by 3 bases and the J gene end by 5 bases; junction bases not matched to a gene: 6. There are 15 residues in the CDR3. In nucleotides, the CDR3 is TGCAGCGTTGACTGGGCTAGCGGGAGGGGAGATACGCAGTATTTT. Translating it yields CSVDWASGRGDTQYF.

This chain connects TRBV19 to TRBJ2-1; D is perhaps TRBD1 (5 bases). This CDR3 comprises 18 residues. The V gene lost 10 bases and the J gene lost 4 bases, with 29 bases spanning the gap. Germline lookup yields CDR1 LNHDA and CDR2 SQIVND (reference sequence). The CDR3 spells CATREQRPSRNPYNEQFF. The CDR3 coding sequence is TGTGCCACCAGGGAACAGAGACCGTCCAGGAATCCGTACAATGAGCAGTTCTTC.

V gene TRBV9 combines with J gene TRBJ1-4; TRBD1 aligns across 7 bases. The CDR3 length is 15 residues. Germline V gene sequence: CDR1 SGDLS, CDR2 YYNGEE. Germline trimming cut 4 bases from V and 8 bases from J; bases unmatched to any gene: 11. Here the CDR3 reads CASSSSGGLGEKLFF. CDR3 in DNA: TGTGCCAGCAGCTCATCAGGGGGGCTTGGAGAAAAACTGTTTTTT.

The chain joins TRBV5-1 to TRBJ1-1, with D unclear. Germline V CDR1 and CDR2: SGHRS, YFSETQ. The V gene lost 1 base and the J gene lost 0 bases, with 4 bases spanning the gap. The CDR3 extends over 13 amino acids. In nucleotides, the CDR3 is TGCGCCAGCAGCTTGTTCATGAACACTGAAGCTTTCTTT. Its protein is CASSLFMNTEAFF. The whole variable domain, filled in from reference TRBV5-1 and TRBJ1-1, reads KAGVTQTPRYLIKTRGQQVTLSCSPISGHRSVSWYQQTPGQGLQFLFEYFSETQRNKGNFPGRFSGRQFSNSRSEMNVSTLELGDSALYLCASSLFMNTEAFFGQGTRLTVV.

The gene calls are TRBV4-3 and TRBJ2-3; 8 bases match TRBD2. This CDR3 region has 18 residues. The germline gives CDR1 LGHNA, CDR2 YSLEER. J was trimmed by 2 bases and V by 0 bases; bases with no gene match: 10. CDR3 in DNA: TGCGCCAGCAGCCAAGAGGTATCTCGGGGGGGATACACAGATACGCAGTATTTT. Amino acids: CASSQEVSRGGYTDTQYF.

The CDR3 reads CASSFGSSYEQYF. As DNA, the CDR3 is TGTGCCAGCAGCTTCGGGAGTTCCTACGAGCAGTACTTC. This chain joins TRBV11-3 and TRBJ2-7, with D tentatively TRBD2 (6 bases). Germline values: CDR1 SGHNT, CDR2 YENEEA. V was clipped by 3 bases and J by 1 base, with 7 bases between them. The CDR3 covers 13 residues.

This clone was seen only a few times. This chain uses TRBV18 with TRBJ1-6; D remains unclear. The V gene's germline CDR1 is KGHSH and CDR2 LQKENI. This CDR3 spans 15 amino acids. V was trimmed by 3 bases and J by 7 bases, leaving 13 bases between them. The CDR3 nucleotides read TGTGCCAGCTCACCCGGCGGGGTAGGAAATTCACCCCTCCACTTT. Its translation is CASSPGGVGNSPLHF.

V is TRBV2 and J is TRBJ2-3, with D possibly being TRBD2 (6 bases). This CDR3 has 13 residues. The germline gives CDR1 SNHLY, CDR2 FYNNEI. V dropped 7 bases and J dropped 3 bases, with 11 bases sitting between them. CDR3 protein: CASTGRETDTQYF. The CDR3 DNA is TGTGCCAGCACCGGACGGGAGACAGATACGCAGTATTTT.